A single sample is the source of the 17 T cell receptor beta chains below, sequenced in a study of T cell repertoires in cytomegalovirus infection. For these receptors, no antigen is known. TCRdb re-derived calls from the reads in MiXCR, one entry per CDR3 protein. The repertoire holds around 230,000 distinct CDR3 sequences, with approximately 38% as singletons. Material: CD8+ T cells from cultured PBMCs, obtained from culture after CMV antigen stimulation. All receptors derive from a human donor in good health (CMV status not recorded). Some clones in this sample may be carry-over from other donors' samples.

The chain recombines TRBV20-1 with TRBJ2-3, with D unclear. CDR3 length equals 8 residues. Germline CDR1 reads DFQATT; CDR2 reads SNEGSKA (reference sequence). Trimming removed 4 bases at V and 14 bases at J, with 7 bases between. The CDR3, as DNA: TGCAGTGCTAACGAACGGTATTTT. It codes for CSANERYF.

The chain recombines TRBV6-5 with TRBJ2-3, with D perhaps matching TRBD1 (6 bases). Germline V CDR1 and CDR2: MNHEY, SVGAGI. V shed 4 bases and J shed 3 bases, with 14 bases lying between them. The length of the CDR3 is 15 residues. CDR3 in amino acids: CASSWDTQGTDTQYF. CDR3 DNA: TGTGCCAGCAGTTGGGACACCCAGGGGACAGATACGCAGTATTTT.

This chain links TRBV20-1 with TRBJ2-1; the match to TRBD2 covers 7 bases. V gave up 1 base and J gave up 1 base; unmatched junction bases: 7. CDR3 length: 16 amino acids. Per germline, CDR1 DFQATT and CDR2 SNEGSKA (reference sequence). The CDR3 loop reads CSARVAGVSSYNEQFF. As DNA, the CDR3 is TGCAGTGCTAGAGTCGCGGGAGTGAGTTCCTACAATGAGCAGTTCTTC.

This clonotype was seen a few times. The DNA of the CDR3 is TGTGCCAGCAGTCTCACCTACCCCCTGGCGGTTAGCAATCAGCCCCAGCATTTT. Translating it yields CASSLTYPLAVSNQPQHF. The chain uses TRBV12-3 or TRBV12-4 and TRBJ1-5; no clear D. V lost 5 bases and J 0 bases, leaving 20 bases between the germline ends. The CDR3 contains 18 residues.

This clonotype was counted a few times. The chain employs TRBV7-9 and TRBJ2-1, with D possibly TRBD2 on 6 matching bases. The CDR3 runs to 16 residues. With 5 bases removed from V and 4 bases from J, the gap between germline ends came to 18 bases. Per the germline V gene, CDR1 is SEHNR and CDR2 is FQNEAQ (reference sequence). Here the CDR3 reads CASSPKGREMYNEQFF. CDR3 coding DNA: TGTGCCAGCAGCCCGAAGGGACGGGAGATGTACAATGAGCAGTTCTTC.

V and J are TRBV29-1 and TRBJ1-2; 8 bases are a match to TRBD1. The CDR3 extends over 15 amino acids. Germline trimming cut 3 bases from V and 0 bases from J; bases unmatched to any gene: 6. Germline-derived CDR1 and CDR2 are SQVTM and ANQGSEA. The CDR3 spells CSVEDREGANYGYTF. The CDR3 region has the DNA TGCAGCGTTGAGGACAGGGAGGGAGCTAACTATGGCTACACCTTC.

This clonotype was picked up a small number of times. The chain's CDR3 is CASIAEASYNEQFF. In DNA, the CDR3 is TGTGCCAGCATCGCGGAGGCCTCCTACAATGAGCAGTTCTTC. This chain uses TRBV7-9 with TRBJ2-1; tentatively, D is TRBD2 (5 bases). The germline V gene has CDR1 SEHNR and CDR2 FQNEAQ (reference sequence). V was clipped by 7 bases and J by 0 bases, with 10 bases between them. This CDR3 comprises 14 residues.

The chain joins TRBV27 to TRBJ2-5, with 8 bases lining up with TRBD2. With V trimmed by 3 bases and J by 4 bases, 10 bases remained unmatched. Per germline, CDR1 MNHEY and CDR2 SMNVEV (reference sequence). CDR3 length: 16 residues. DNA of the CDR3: TGTGCCAGCAGTTTTGGCGGACTCCGGGGGGGAGAGACCCAGTACTTC. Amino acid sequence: CASSFGGLRGGETQYF.

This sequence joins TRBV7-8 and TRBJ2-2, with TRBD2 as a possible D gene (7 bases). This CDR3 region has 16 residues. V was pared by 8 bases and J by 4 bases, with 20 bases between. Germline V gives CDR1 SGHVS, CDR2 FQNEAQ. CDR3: CASPTGGRGATGELFF. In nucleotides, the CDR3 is TGTGCCAGCCCGACCGGGGGGCGCGGCGCCACCGGGGAGCTGTTTTTT.

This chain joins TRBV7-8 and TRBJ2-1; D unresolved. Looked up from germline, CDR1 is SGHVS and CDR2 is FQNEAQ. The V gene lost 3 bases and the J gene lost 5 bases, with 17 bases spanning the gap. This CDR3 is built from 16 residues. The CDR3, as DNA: TGTGCCAGCAGCTTTATAGCTACCAGGTCGGACAATGAGCAGTTCTTC. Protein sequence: CASSFIATRSDNEQFF.

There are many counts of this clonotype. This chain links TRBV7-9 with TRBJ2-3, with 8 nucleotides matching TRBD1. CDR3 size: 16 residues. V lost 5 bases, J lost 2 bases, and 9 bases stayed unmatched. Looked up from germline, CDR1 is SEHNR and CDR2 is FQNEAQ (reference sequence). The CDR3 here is CASSPRQGLVTDTQYF. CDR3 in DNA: TGTGCCAGCAGCCCTCGACAGGGGCTCGTCACAGATACGCAGTATTTT.

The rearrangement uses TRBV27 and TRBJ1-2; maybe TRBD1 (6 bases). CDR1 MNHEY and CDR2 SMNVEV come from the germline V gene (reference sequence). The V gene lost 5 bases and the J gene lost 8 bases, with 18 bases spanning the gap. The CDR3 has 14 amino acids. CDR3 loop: CASSLTRGSGGYTF. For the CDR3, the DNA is TGTGCCAGCAGTCTCACGAGGGGGTCAGGGGGCTACACCTTC.

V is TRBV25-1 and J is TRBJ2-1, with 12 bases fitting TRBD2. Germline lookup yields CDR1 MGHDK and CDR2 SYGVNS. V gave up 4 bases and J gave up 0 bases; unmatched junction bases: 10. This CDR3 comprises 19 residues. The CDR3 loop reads CASSGILAGGLSSYNEQFF. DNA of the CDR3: TGTGCCAGCAGTGGGATTCTAGCGGGAGGGCTCAGCTCCTACAATGAGCAGTTCTTC.

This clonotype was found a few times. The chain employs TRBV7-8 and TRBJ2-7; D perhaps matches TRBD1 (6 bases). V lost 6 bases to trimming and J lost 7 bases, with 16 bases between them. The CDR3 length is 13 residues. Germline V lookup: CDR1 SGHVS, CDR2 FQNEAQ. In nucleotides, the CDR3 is TGTGCCAGCAGTCACCGGGACACGAGGGAGCAGTACTTC. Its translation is CASSHRDTREQYF. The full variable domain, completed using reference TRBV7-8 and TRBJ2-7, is GAGVSQSPRYKVAKRGQDVALRCDPISGHVSLFWYQQALGQGPEFLTYFQNEAQLDKSGLPSDRFFAERPEGSVSTLKIQRTQQEDSAVYLCASSHRDTREQYFGPGTRLTVT.

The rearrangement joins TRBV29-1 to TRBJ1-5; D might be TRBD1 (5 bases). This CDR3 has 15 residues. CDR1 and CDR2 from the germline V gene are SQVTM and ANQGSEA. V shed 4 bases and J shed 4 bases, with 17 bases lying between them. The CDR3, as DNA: TGCAGCGTTGTGCAGGCCGGCCCAGGGAATCAGCCCCAGCATTTT. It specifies CSVVQAGPGNQPQHF.

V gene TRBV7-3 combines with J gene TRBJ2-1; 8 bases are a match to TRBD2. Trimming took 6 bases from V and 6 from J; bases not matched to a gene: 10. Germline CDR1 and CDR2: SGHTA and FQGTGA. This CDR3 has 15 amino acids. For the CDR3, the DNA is TGTGCCAGCAGTGCTCTAGCGGGCTTGCTCAATGAGCAGTTCTTC. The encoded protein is CASSALAGLLNEQFF.

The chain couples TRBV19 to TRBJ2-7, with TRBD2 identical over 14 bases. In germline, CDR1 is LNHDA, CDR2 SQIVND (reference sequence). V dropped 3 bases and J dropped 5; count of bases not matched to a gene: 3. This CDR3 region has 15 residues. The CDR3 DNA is TGTGCCAGTAGTATGGGACTAGCGGGAGAGGACGAGCAGTACTTC. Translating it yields CASSMGLAGEDEQYF.